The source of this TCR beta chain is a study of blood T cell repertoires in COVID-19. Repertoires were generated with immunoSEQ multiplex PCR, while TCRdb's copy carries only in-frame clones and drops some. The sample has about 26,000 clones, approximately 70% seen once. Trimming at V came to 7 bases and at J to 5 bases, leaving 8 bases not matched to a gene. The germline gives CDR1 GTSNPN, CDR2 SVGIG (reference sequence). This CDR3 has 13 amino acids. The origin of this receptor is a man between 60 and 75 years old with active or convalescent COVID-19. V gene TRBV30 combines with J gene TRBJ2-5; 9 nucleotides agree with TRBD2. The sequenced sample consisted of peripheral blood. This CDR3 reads CASSSGRVETQYF. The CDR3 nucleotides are TGTGCCTCCAGTAGCGGGAGAGTTGAGACCCAGTACTTC. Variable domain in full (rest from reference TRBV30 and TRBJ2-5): SQTIHQWPATLVQPVGSPLSLECTVEGTSNPNLYWYRQAAGRGLQLLFYSVGIGQISSEVPQNLSASRPQDRQFILSSKKLLLSDSGFYLCASSSGRVETQYFGPGTRLLVL.